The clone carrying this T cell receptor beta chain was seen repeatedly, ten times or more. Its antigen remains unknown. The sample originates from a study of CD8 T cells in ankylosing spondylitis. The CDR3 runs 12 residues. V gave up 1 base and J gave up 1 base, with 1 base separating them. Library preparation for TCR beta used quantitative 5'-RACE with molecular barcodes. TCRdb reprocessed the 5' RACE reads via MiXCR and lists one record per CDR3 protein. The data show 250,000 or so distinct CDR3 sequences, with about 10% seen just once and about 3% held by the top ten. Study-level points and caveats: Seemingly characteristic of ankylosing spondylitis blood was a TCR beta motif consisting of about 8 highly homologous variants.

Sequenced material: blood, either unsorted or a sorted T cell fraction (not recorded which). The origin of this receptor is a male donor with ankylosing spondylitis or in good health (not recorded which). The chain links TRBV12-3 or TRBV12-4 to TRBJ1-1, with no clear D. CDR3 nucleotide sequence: TGTGCCAGCAGTTTAGAGAACACTGAAGCTTTCTTT. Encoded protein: CASSLENTEAFF.